Given below is one TCR beta chain in context. What it binds is unknown. Looked up from germline, CDR1 is MGHRA and CDR2 is YSYEKL. The CDR3 extends over 15 amino acids. Trimming removed 0 bases at V and 1 base at J, with 9 bases between. The data are from a study of cytomegalovirus exposure and HLA in healthy donors. Study results and limitations: Near-uniform donor sequencing depth was presumed by presence/absence analyses. Earlier results showed most TCR beta V segments being productive about 90% or about 30% of the time. Cytomegalovirus-associated TCR beta chains were listed, numbering some 180. In the analysis, some V segments, TRBV6-2 and TRBV6-3 included, were excluded as indistinguishable.

It was with 60 Vbeta and 13 Jbeta primers that the PCR ran. Sequencing used immunoSEQ multiplex PCR; TCRdb keeps in-frame clones, though not all of them. The sample shows under 150,000 clones, around 77% of them seen only once. Input material: PBMCs. This TCR was recovered from a man aged 50-60 years in good health and CMV-seronegative. This sequence joins TRBV4-1 and TRBJ1-1; D call uncertain. CDR3 in amino acids: CASSQDLGGNTEAFF. In nucleotides, the CDR3 is TGCGCCAGCAGCCAAGATCTTGGCGGGAACACTGAAGCTTTCTTT.